The clone carrying this T cell receptor (beta chain) was seen a few times. Symptom resolution, clearance, or two negative PCRs marked the recovered donors of Cohort 3. Profiling relied on immunoSEQ multiplex PCR, and the TCRdb table lists in-frame clones only, not all of them. The table has about 140,000 clones, over 75% seen once; the top ten hold less than 3%. This sample is part of a study of blood T cell repertoires in COVID-19. The V end was cut by 4 bases, the J end by 3 bases, with 10 bases between. Germline CDR1 SGHRS, CDR2 YFSETQ. The CDR3 covers 13 residues. J is TRBJ1-1 and V is TRBV5-1, with a tentative D call TRBD1 (6 bases). The source material was PBMCs or T cells enriched from blood (not recorded which). The TCR comes from a woman between 50 and 59 years old who had recovered from COVID-19. The CDR3 sequence is CASSETGDTEAFF. CDR3 DNA sequence: TGCGCCAGCAGCGAGACAGGAGACACTGAAGCTTTCTTT.